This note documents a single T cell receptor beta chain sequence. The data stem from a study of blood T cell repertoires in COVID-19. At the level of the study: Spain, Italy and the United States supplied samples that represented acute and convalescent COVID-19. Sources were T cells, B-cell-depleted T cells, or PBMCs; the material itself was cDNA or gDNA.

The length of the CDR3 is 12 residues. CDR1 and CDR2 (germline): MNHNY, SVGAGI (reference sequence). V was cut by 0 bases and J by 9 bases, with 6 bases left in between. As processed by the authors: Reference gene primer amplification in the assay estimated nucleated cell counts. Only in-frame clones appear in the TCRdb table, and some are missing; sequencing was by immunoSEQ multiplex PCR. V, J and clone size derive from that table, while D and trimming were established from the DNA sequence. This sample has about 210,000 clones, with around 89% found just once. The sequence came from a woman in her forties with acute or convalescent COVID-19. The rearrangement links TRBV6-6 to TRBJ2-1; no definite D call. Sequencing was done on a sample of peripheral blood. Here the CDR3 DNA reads TGTGCCAGCAGTTACTCGAGCTTTGAGCAGTTCTTC. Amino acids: CASSYSSFEQFF.